One and the same sample provided the 26 T cell receptor beta chains below, sequenced in a study of blood T cells in healthy people across ages. A J-beta primer mix and a sample-barcoded 5' primer were used in a second PCR of roughly 6 to 11 cycles. TCRdb recomputed calls from the 5' RACE reads with MiXCR, one row per CDR3 protein. Of hundreds of thousands of distinct CDR3 sequences in the sample, roughly 31% were seen once. Sequencing used blood. The receptors here all came from a woman at least 80 years old in good health.

Only a few counts were recorded for this clonotype. The J gene is TRBJ1-1, the V gene TRBV20-1, with a tentative D call TRBD1 (6 bases). CDR3 length equals 14 residues. V was pared by 0 bases and J by 0 bases, with 8 bases between. Germline V gene lookup returns CDR1 DFQATT and CDR2 SNEGSKA (reference sequence). The chain's CDR3 is CSAREDSLNTEAFF. The CDR3 bases are TGCAGTGCTAGAGAGGACAGCTTGAACACTGAAGCTTTCTTT.

This clonotype was seen repeatedly, ten times or more. A much larger clone differs from this one at a single base, so this may be a read error. V usage is TRBV10-3 and J usage is TRBJ2-5; maybe TRBD2 (5 bases). The V end was cut by 0 bases, the J end by 11 bases, with 10 bases between. The CDR3 sequence is 12 residues long. CDR1 ENHRY and CDR2 SYGVKD come from the germline V gene. The DNA for the CDR3 is TGTGCCATCAGTGAGTCGACTAATGAGCAGTACTTC. Translating gives CAISESTNEQYF.

This clonotype was counted ten times or more. This chain joins TRBV7-2 and TRBJ1-2; possibly TRBD1 for D (6 bases). V was trimmed by 1 base and J by 4 bases, leaving 16 bases between them. CDR3 length: 16 residues. Germline CDR1 is SGHTA and CDR2 is FQGNSA. CDR3 nucleotides: TGTGCCAGCAGCTTAGTGGGGGGGCGCGTGGCCTATGGCTACACCTTC. The encoded protein is CASSLVGGRVAYGYTF.

This clonotype was counted a single time. The chain is built from TRBV6-1 and TRBJ2-4; D is possibly TRBD1 (6 bases). The DNA end lines up better with TRBJ2-7; the J call may be wrong. This CDR3 contains 13 residues. CDR1 is MNHNS and CDR2 is SASEGT in the germline V gene. The CDR3 DNA follows: TGTGCCAGCAGTCGACAGGTCGCCTACGAGCAGTACTTC. It specifies CASSRQVAYEQYF.

This clonotype was observed many times. This rearrangement joins TRBV4-1 to TRBJ1-2; no reliable D call. Trimming took 0 bases from V and 4 from J, leaving 12 bases between them. Germline loops: CDR1 MGHRA, CDR2 YSYEKL. This CDR3 comprises 15 residues. CDR3 amino acids: CASSQEVSTSYGYTF. The CDR3 nucleotides are TGCGCCAGCAGCCAAGAGGTCAGTACATCCTATGGCTACACCTTC.

The rearrangement joins TRBV6-1 to TRBJ1-2; no clear D. Germline loops: CDR1 MNHNS, CDR2 SASEGT. V was shortened by 11 bases and J by 4 bases, with 14 bases between the two germline ends. This CDR3 comprises 12 residues. CDR3 nucleotide sequence: TGTGCCGACACGGACGTTGGCTATGGCTACACCTTC. It translates to CADTDVGYGYTF.

In its sample, this clonotype was seen many times. V usage is TRBV2 and J usage is TRBJ2-1; the match to TRBD1 covers 12 bases. The trim removed 7 bases at V and 2 bases at J, leaving 3 bases unmatched. The CDR3 is made up of 15 amino acids. Germline V gene lookup returns CDR1 SNHLY and CDR2 FYNNEI. CDR3 DNA sequence: TGTGCCAGCAATCGGGACAGGGGGCCCTACAATGAGCAGTTCTTC. It is translated as CASNRDRGPYNEQFF.

Note on this clonotype: An end of the junction differs from the germline gene, which may be a read error. V usage is TRBV20-1 and J usage is TRBJ2-2; 7 nucleotides line up with TRBD2. The CDR3 is made up of 16 amino acids. CDR1 is DFQATT and CDR2 is SNEGSKA in the germline V gene (reference sequence). CDR3 region: CSARDPTGGNTGERFF. The CDR3 nucleotides read TGCAGTGCTAGAGATCCCACGGGGGGAAACACCGGGGAGCGGTTTTTT.

This clonotype was seen only a few times. The rearrangement joins TRBV24-1 to TRBJ2-7; D remains ambiguous. V lost 3 bases to trimming and J lost 3 bases, with 17 bases between them. This CDR3 is built from 16 residues. Germline V gene lookup returns CDR1 KGHDR and CDR2 SFDVKD. The CDR3 sequence is CATSDPWRIPRYEQYF. The CDR3 coding sequence is TGTGCCACCAGTGATCCGTGGCGGATCCCCCGCTACGAGCAGTACTTC.

This clonotype was recorded at least ten times. The chain joins TRBV28 to TRBJ2-5; D ambiguous. Germline V CDR1 and CDR2: MDHEN, SYDVKM. The CDR3 runs to 12 residues. V lost 5 bases to trimming and J lost 5 bases, with 9 bases between them. The CDR3 DNA reads TGTGCCAGCAGTGTGAAGAGGGAGACCCAGTACTTC. Translating it yields CASSVKRETQYF.

The sample holds many counts of this clonotype. The chain couples TRBV28 to TRBJ2-6, with D tentatively TRBD2 (5 bases). CDR1 is MDHEN, CDR2 SYDVKM, per germline. The CDR3 is 16 residues long. The V end lost 6 bases, the J end lost 1 base, and 13 bases lay between the germline ends. As DNA, the CDR3 is TGTGCCAGCAGCCCCCGTGGGGAGTCTGGGGCCAACGTCCTGACTTTC. Residues: CASSPRGESGANVLTF.

In this sample, this clonotype turned up many times. The chain links TRBV2 to TRBJ2-1; D unclear. The CDR3 sequence is 15 residues long. V was shortened by 5 bases and J by 2 bases, with 13 bases between the two germline ends. Looked up from germline, CDR1 is SNHLY and CDR2 is FYNNEI. DNA of the CDR3: TGTGCCAGCAGTTATCGTGCGGACGCCTACAATGAGCAGTTCTTC. Protein product: CASSYRADAYNEQFF.

The chain employs TRBV7-9 and TRBJ2-3; TRBD1 matches at 8 bases. V lost 5 bases to trimming and J lost 1 base; unmatched junction nucleotides: 8. The CDR3 runs 16 residues. CDR1 is SEHNR, CDR2 FQNEAQ, per germline (reference sequence). The CDR3: CASSTRTGWGTDTQYF. The CDR3 DNA reads as TGTGCCAGCAGCACGAGGACAGGGTGGGGCACAGATACGCAGTATTTT. Complete variable domain (other parts from reference TRBV7-9 and TRBJ2-3): DTGVSQNPRHKITKRGQNVTFRCDPISEHNRLYWYRQTLGQGPEFLTYFQNEAQLEKSRLLSDRFSAERPKGSFSTLEIQRTEQGDSAMYLCASSTRTGWGTDTQYFGPGTRLTVL.

Only a few counts were recorded for this clonotype. The chain recombines TRBV6-1 with TRBJ1-3, with D unresolved. Germline lookup yields CDR1 MNHNS and CDR2 SASEGT. There are 14 residues in the CDR3. With 7 bases removed from V and 3 bases from J, the gap between germline ends came to 13 bases. CDR3 nucleotides: TGTGCCAGCACAAGGGTAGGATTTGGAAACACCATATATTTT. Its protein product is CASTRVGFGNTIYF.

This clonotype was seen repeatedly, ten times or more. The junction and the germline gene differ at one end; a read error may be behind it. V and J are TRBV3-1 and TRBJ2-7; possibly TRBD2 for D (7 bases). In germline, CDR1 is LGHDT, CDR2 YNNKEL (reference sequence). The CDR3 length is 15 residues. The CDR3 DNA sequence: TGTGCCAGCAGTCTAGGCCGGGGGGCCTCCTGCGAGCAGTACTTC. Residues: CASSLGRGASCEQYF.

The chain carries TRBV7-2 and TRBJ2-3; the D is unclear. There are 14 residues in the CDR3. The germline V gene has CDR1 SGHTA and CDR2 FQGNSA. The V end lost 3 bases, the J end lost 2 bases, and 9 bases lay between the germline ends. For the CDR3, the DNA is TGTGCCAGCAGCTTTAGGGCCTTCACAGATACGCAGTATTTT. Amino acid sequence: CASSFRAFTDTQYF.

A remark on this clonotype: This could be a read error, since a much larger clone is one nucleotide away. This chain links TRBV20-1 with TRBJ2-6; D is possibly TRBD1 (5 bases). The CDR3 extends over 14 amino acids. The V gene's germline CDR1 is DFQATT and CDR2 SNEGSKA (reference sequence). CDR3 amino acids: CSATFFSGANVRTF. CDR3 DNA sequence: TGCAGTGCCACCTTCTTCTCTGGGGCCAACGTCCGGACTTTC.

This chain joins TRBV7-8 and TRBJ2-3; 13 nucleotides agree with TRBD2. The junction had 13 bases not matched to a gene; V was cut back by 5 bases and J by 2 bases. CDR3 length: 19 amino acids. Per germline, CDR1 SGHVS and CDR2 FQNEAQ. Here the CDR3 DNA reads TGTGCCAGCAGCCGAGATCTTAGACTAGCGGGGGGAGCCACAGATACGCAGTATTTT. Translation gives CASSRDLRLAGGATDTQYF.

The chain couples TRBV29-1 to TRBJ1-5; D may be TRBD1 (6 bases). This CDR3 contains 14 residues. With 3 bases removed from V and 3 bases from J, the gap between germline ends came to 12 bases. Germline CDR1 SQVTM, CDR2 ANQGSEA. CDR3 in amino acids: CSVDSGVSNQPQHF. CDR3 coding DNA: TGCAGCGTTGACTCAGGGGTTTCCAATCAGCCCCAGCATTTT. The entire variable domain, with the rest obtained from reference TRBV29-1 and TRBJ1-5, is as follows: SAVISQKPSRDICQRGTSLTIQCQVDSQVTMMFWYRQQPGQSLTLIATANQGSEATYESGFVIDKFPISRPNLTFSTLTVSNMSPEDSSIYLCSVDSGVSNQPQHFGDGTRLSIL.

Comments on this clonotype: A clone one base away is much larger, so this may be a read error. The genes are TRBV20-1 and TRBJ2-7; D unresolved. CDR1 DFQATT and CDR2 SNEGSKA come from the germline V gene (reference sequence). V lost 7 bases, J lost 4 bases, and 14 bases lay in between. The CDR3 has 12 residues. The CDR3 is CSGGEDSYEQYF. In nucleotides, the CDR3 is TGCAGTGGAGGCGAGGATTCGTACGAGCAGTACTTC.

The chain uses TRBV4-2 and TRBJ2-5, with 8 bases lining up with TRBD2. Germline CDR1 is LGHNA and CDR2 is YNFKEQ. CDR3 length: 15 residues. Trimming cost V 3 bases and J 0 bases; bases outside gene matches: 3. The CDR3 loop is CASSQDSGDQETQYF. In DNA, the CDR3 is TGTGCCAGCAGCCAGGATAGCGGGGACCAAGAGACCCAGTACTTC.

V usage is TRBV20-1 and J usage is TRBJ2-7; the D gene is possibly TRBD1 (5 bases). CDR3 length equals 12 residues. Germline CDR1 is DFQATT and CDR2 is SNEGSKA (reference sequence). Trimming stripped 7 bases from V and 6 bases from J, with 16 bases between. The CDR3: CSGRTRGSEQYF. Written as DNA, the CDR3 is TGCAGTGGCCGGACAAGGGGCTCCGAGCAGTACTTC.

The table lists this clonotype with a few counts. This chain uses TRBV28 with TRBJ1-2; a possible D gene is TRBD1 (6 bases). Between the trimmed V and J ends, which lost 6 bases and 8 bases, there was a span of 13 bases. Germline CDR1 reads MDHEN; CDR2 reads SYDVKM. The CDR3 covers 12 residues. The CDR3 sequence: CASRGQISGYTF. The DNA for the CDR3 is TGTGCCAGCAGGGGACAAATCTCGGGCTACACCTTC.

In this sample, this clonotype turned up once. This may be a read error, as it is one base from a much larger clone. The chain couples TRBV7-2 to TRBJ1-2; D gene unclear. CDR3 size: 12 residues. Germline CDR1 SGHTA, CDR2 FQGNSA. Trimming shortened V by 11 bases and J by 7 bases, and 17 bases separated the two germline ends. In DNA, the CDR3 is TGTGCCGGCAATTTGGCTGTGGGTGGCTACACCTTC. This encodes CAGNLAVGGYTF.

CDR3 coding DNA: TGCAGTGCTAGAGATGGGACGGGGATCACCGGGGAGCTGTTTTTT. Protein product: CSARDGTGITGELFF. The chain links TRBV20-1 to TRBJ2-2; D assignment may be TRBD1 or TRBD2 (5 bases each). The CDR3 spans 15 residues. V was cut by 0 bases and J by 4 bases, with 12 bases left in between. Germline V gene sequence: CDR1 DFQATT, CDR2 SNEGSKA (reference sequence).

The sample holds many counts of this clonotype. Since a much larger clone is just one base distant, this may be a read error. The CDR3 here is CASSKNRGNEQYF. CDR3 nucleotides: TGTGCCAGCAGTAAAAACAGGGGCAATGAGCAGTACTTC. V is TRBV3-1 and J is TRBJ2-5, with TRBD1 matching over 7 bases. The junction had 12 bases not matched to a gene; V was cut back by 6 bases and J by 11 bases. The length of the CDR3 is 13 residues. Germline V gene data show CDR1 as LGHDT and CDR2 as YNNKEL (reference sequence).